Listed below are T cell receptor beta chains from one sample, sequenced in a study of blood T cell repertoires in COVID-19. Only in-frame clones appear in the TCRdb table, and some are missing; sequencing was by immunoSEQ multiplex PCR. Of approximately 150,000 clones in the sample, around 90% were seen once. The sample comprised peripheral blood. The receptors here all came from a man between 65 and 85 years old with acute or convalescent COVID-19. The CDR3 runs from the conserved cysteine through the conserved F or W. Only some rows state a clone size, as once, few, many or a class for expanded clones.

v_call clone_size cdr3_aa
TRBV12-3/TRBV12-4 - CASSLGTGNGYTF
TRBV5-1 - CASSIPTSGGNYYEQYF
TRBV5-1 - CASSPGFGQGVETQYF
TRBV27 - CASSPTSVGEQYF
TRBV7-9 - CASSPRGTARGAGELFF
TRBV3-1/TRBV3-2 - CASSQGPGGLGDTQYF
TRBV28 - CASSSGSYEQYF
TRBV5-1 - CASSPDLASNTGELFF
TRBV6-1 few CASSEADGGYWGYTF
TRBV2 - CASSSSGISRYF
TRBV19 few CASSKRDRRAEAFF
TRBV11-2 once CASRLLAIVSSEQYF
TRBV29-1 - CSVGRDTYTDTQYF
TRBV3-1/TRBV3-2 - CASSQARADTQYF
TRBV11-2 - CASSLVPGTGKPPYEQYF